Described below is a single T cell receptor beta chain sequence and its context. The sample belongs to a study of siplizumab effects on memory and regulatory T cells. CDR3 length equals 16 residues. V was clipped by 3 bases and J by 0 bases, with 15 bases between them. CDR1 LNHDA and CDR2 SQIVND come from the germline V gene (reference sequence). Profiling relied on immunoSEQ multiplex PCR, and the TCRdb table lists in-frame clones only, not all of them. The sample consists of about 64,000 clones, approximately 97% of them appearing once. The source of this sequence is a human donor in good health. The rearrangement links TRBV19 to TRBJ2-7; D is unresolved. The sample consisted of naive CD8+ T cells sorted from blood. This chain's CDR3 is CASSMGLRASSYEQYF. In nucleotides, the CDR3 is TGTGCCAGTAGTATGGGTCTTAGGGCCAGCTCCTACGAGCAGTACTTC.